The next 19 T cell receptor beta chains were all read from a single sample in a study of blood T cell repertoires in COVID-19. TCRdb's table, derived via immunoSEQ multiplex PCR, lists solely in-frame clones and lacks some. The sample records about 110,000 clones, 84% being singletons. Specimen: peripheral blood. The receptor source for this set is a woman aged 45-65 years with acute or convalescent COVID-19.

This sequence joins TRBV9 and TRBJ2-7; 7 nucleotides agree with TRBD1. Germline V gene lookup returns CDR1 SGDLS and CDR2 YYNGEE. After removal of 3 bases from V and 2 bases from J, the junction contained 5 bases not matched to a gene. This CDR3 is 14 amino acids long. Written as DNA, the CDR3 is TGTGCCAGCAGCGCCCGGGACAGAACCTACGAGCAGTACTTC. Its protein is CASSARDRTYEQYF.

This chain links TRBV2 with TRBJ2-7; 7 positions agree with TRBD1. After removal of 6 bases from V and 1 base from J, the junction contained 6 bases not matched to a gene. CDR1 SNHLY and CDR2 FYNNEI come from the germline V gene. This CDR3 is built from 14 residues. CDR3 DNA: TGTGCCAGCAGCCCGGACAGGCTTTCCTACGAGCAGTACTTC. This translates into CASSPDRLSYEQYF.

V is TRBV5-1 and J is TRBJ1-1; TRBD1 is a possible D gene (5 bases). Germline assignment: CDR1 SGHRS and CDR2 YFSETQ. The CDR3 has 14 amino acids. V lost 0 bases and J 0 bases, leaving 6 bases between the germline ends. Here the CDR3 DNA reads TGCGCCAGCAGCTTGGAGGGGTTGAACACTGAAGCTTTCTTT. Protein sequence: CASSLEGLNTEAFF.

The chain links TRBV30 to TRBJ1-5; a possible D gene is TRBD1 (5 bases). This CDR3 comprises 14 residues. Germline V gene lookup returns CDR1 GTSNPN and CDR2 SVGIG (reference sequence). Trimming took off 4 bases at V and 1 base at J, with 11 bases between the two ends. CDR3 in DNA: TGTGCCTGGAATAGGGGATTAAGCAATCAGCCCCAGCATTTT. Translation: CAWNRGLSNQPQHF.

The rearrangement joins TRBV18 to TRBJ1-5, with a tentative D call TRBD1 (5 bases). Per the germline V gene, CDR1 is KGHSH and CDR2 is LQKENI. V shed 6 bases and J shed 3 bases, with 21 bases lying between them. There are 17 residues in the CDR3. Here the CDR3 DNA reads TGTGCCAGCTCCCTCCGGGGGGTTTGGGGCACCAATCAGCCCCAGCATTTT. This codes for CASSLRGVWGTNQPQHF.

V gene TRBV12-3 or TRBV12-4 combines with J gene TRBJ2-7; D is possibly TRBD1 (6 bases). The CDR3 is 13 amino acids. The germline V and J ends were trimmed by 4 bases and 1 base, with 8 bases remaining between them. The CDR3 protein is CASSYRVSYEQYF. The CDR3 nucleotides are TGTGCCAGCAGTTACAGGGTGTCCTACGAGCAGTACTTC.

CDR3 DNA sequence: TGTGCCAGCAGCCAGGGGAGGGAATATTCACCCCTCCACTTT. Its protein is CASSQGREYSPLHF. The rearrangement joins TRBV14 to TRBJ1-6; D gene ambiguous. The length of the CDR3 is 14 residues. Trimming shortened V by 3 bases and J by 8 bases, and 11 bases separated the two germline ends. Germline CDR1 is SGHDN and CDR2 is FVKESK.

The rearrangement links TRBV29-1 to TRBJ1-1; possible D gene TRBD1, 5 bases. Germline V lookup: CDR1 SQVTM, CDR2 ANQGSEA. The CDR3 runs 13 residues. Trimming removed 6 bases at V and 2 bases at J, with 13 bases between. The DNA for the CDR3 is TGCAGCGTCACCCGACAGCCTAACACTGAAGCTTTCTTT. Translating gives CSVTRQPNTEAFF. The variable domain in full, completed from reference TRBV29-1 and TRBJ1-1, reads SAVISQKPSRDICQRGTSLTIQCQVDSQVTMMFWYRQQPGQSLTLIATANQGSEATYESGFVIDKFPISRPNLTFSTLTVSNMSPEDSSIYLCSVTRQPNTEAFFGQGTRLTVV.

V and J are TRBV7-3 and TRBJ1-4, with D unresolved. This CDR3 has 16 residues. Germline CDR1 SGHTA, CDR2 FQGTGA. The V end lost 4 bases, the J end lost 7 bases, and 19 bases lay between the germline ends. The CDR3 DNA sequence: TGTGCCAGCAGCTCCTTGAACGATGGGCAAGCTGAAAAACTGTTTTTT. Encoded protein: CASSSLNDGQAEKLFF.

The chain recombines TRBV19 with TRBJ1-4, with 10 bases that match TRBD1. CDR3 length: 15 residues. Germline CDR1 reads LNHDA; CDR2 reads SQIVND (reference sequence). The trim removed 3 bases at V and 5 bases at J, leaving 3 bases unmatched. CDR3 protein: CASSMGTGENEKLFF. The DNA for the CDR3 is TGTGCCAGTAGTATGGGGACAGGGGAAAATGAAAAACTGTTTTTT.

This chain connects TRBV5-1 to TRBJ2-4; TRBD2 matches 8 bases. Trimming took 2 bases from V and 8 from J; bases not matched to a gene: 9. The CDR3 spans 15 residues. Germline lookup yields CDR1 SGHRS and CDR2 YFSETQ. In nucleotides, the CDR3 is TGCGCCAGCAGCTTTTACGGGGGGGCCGGGGACATTCAGTACTTC. It translates to CASSFYGGAGDIQYF.

The chain uses TRBV2 and TRBJ2-2; tentative D call: TRBD1 (6 bases). In germline, CDR1 is SNHLY, CDR2 FYNNEI. V was pared by 2 bases and J by 5 bases, with 15 bases between. This CDR3 spans 16 amino acids. In DNA form, the CDR3 reads TGTGCCAGCAGTGAAACAAGGCAGGGGTCAACCGGGGAGCTGTTTTTT. Amino acid sequence: CASSETRQGSTGELFF. Supplemented by reference TRBV2 and TRBJ2-2, the full variable domain reads EPEVTQTPSHQVTQMGQEVILRCVPISNHLYFYWYRQILGQKVEFLVSFYNNEISEKSEIFDDQFSVERPDGSNFTLKIRSTKLEDSAMYFCASSETRQGSTGELFFGEGSRLTVL.

This clone was seen just once. At one boundary the junction diverges from the germline segment, which might be a read error. The chain recombines TRBV7-7 with TRBJ1-3; D is uncertain. The germline gives CDR1 SSHAT, CDR2 FNYEAQ (reference sequence). CDR3 length equals 13 residues. The DNA for the CDR3 is TGTGCTAGCAGCCCTTCGGGCGGAGGCGCCATATATTTT. Amino acids: CASSPSGGGAIYF.

This chain links TRBV19 with TRBJ1-2, with D tentatively TRBD1 (6 bases). This CDR3 comprises 13 residues. Germline V gives CDR1 LNHDA, CDR2 SQIVND (reference sequence). V shed 3 bases and J shed 8 bases, with 13 bases lying between them. The CDR3 here is CASSIRPGDGYTF. CDR3 sequence (DNA): TGTGCCAGTAGTATCCGCCCAGGGGACGGCTACACCTTC.

The J gene is TRBJ1-2, the V gene TRBV2; 7 bases line up with TRBD1. Trimming took 10 bases from V and 4 from J; bases not matched to a gene: 12. The length of the CDR3 is 14 residues. Germline CDR1 and CDR2: SNHLY and FYNNEI. The CDR3 loop reads CATTSGQSRYGYTF. As DNA, the CDR3 is TGTGCCACCACCTCGGGACAGTCGCGCTATGGCTACACCTTC.

J is TRBJ1-6 and V is TRBV4-2; D ambiguous. The CDR3 is 15 residues long. V shed 0 bases and J shed 5 bases, with 8 bases lying between them. CDR1 is LGHNA, CDR2 YNFKEQ, per germline. For the CDR3, the DNA is TGTGCCAGCAGCCAAGATCTACAGAATAATTCACCCCTCCACTTT. Protein sequence: CASSQDLQNNSPLHF.

A remark on this clone: The junction shows a germline mismatch at one end, possibly a read error. This chain links TRBV30 with TRBJ1-2; D is possibly TRBD1 (5 bases). CDR1 is GTSNPN, CDR2 SVGIG, per germline (reference sequence). The CDR3 loop spans 14 amino acids. The CDR3: CAWSKNRLNYVYTF. The CDR3 nucleotides are TGTGCCTGGAGTAAGAACAGGCTAAACTATGTCTACACCTTC. Complete variable domain (other parts from reference TRBV30 and TRBJ1-2): SQTIHQWPATLVQPVGSPLSLECTVEGTSNPNLYWYRQAAGRGLQLLFYSVGIGQISSEVPQNLSASRPQDRQFILSSKKLLLSDSGFYLCAWSKNRLNYVYTFGSGTRLTVV.

The chain combines TRBV4-1 with TRBJ1-6; D not certain. This CDR3 contains 17 residues. Germline V gene data show CDR1 as MGHRA and CDR2 as YSYEKL. V gave up 0 bases and J gave up 10 bases, with 19 bases separating them. The CDR3 spells CASSQDPEGVRDSPLHF. The DNA of the CDR3 is TGCGCCAGCAGCCAAGACCCCGAGGGCGTGCGAGACTCACCCCTCCACTTT.

The rearrangement joins TRBV11-3 to TRBJ2-2; tentatively, D is TRBD1 (6 bases). The ends were cut back, 5 bases at V and 5 bases at J, with 9 bases in the middle. Germline V gives CDR1 SGHNT, CDR2 YENEEA. The CDR3 spans 13 residues. This chain's CDR3 is CASSHRDTGELFF. The CDR3 nucleotides read TGTGCCAGCAGCCACAGGGATACCGGGGAGCTGTTTTTT.